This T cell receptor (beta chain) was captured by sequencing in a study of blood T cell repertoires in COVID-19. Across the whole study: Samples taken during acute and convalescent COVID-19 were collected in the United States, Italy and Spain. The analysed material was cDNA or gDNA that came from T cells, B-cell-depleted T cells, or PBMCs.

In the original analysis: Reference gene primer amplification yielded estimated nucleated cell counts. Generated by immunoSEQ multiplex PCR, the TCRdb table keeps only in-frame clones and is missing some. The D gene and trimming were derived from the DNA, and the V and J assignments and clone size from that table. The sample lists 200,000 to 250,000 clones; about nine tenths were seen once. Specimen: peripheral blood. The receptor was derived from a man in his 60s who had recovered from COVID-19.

The CDR3 is CASSGGGSGDTQYF. DNA for the CDR3: TGTGCCAGTAGCGGAGGGGGTAGCGGGGATACGCAGTATTTT. The chain uses TRBV19 and TRBJ2-3; a weak D match, TRBD2 (7 bases). The length of the CDR3 is 14 residues. V was pared by 6 bases and J by 6 bases, with 16 bases between. Germline-derived CDR1 and CDR2 are LNHDA and SQIVND (reference sequence).